The TCR beta chain under discussion was sequenced for a study of T cells in Graves' hyperthyroidism and ophthalmopathy. For the study at large: Peripheral blood draws took place at initial diagnosis, ahead of any treatment. Whole-study results and caveats: Researchers found most expanded thyroid clonotypes above 0.001 in blood as well.

A single count supports this clonotype. The target antigen is unknown. V was trimmed by 7 bases and J by 6 bases, leaving 16 bases between them. The CDR3 contains 13 residues. Germline CDR1 is DFQATT and CDR2 is SNEGSKA (reference sequence). A NOSPECS grade of at least 4, a Clinical Activity Score of at least 3 and duration under 3 months were recorded in ophthalmopathy patients. Clinical symptoms, serum thyroxine, TRAb, thyroid ultrasound and orbital computed tomography established diagnosis. Template material for amplifying TCR beta CDR3 regions consisted of RNA transcripts. The HTBI primer set was used in a first-round RT-PCR of the TCR CDR3. In TCRdb, the multiplex PCR reads were re-called with MiXCR into one record per CDR3 protein. Among almost 250,000 distinct CDR3 sequences listed, 24% were seen once.

This TCR derives from a woman aged 40 to 49 with Graves' ophthalmopathy. The sample was blood. The chain employs TRBV20-1 and TRBJ1-5; maybe TRBD1 (6 bases). The CDR3: CSEEPGHSQPQHF. The DNA of the CDR3 is TGCAGTGAGGAACCGGGACATTCTCAGCCCCAGCATTTT.